The rows below give T cell receptor beta chains drawn from one sample of a study of type 1 regulatory T cells. A single record per CDR3 protein comes from TCRdb applying MiXCR to the reads. The sample carries 6,300 or so distinct CDR3 sequences, roughly 34% recorded once. Antigens for these TCRs are unknown. Sequencing was performed on cultured type 1 regulatory T (Tr1) cells, either the whole culture or a sorted fraction (not recorded which). The receptor source for this set is a human donor in good health. CDR3s include the opening cysteine and the closing phenylalanine or tryptophan.

V,J,CDR3
TRBV28,TRBJ2-2,CASRLYTGELFF
TRBV5-1,TRBJ2-2,CASSLPGINTGELFF
TRBV28,TRBJ1-2,CASSFSGTASNYGYTF
TRBV4-2,TRBJ2-3,CASSQDHLAGFTDTQYF
TRBV5-1,TRBJ2-1,CASSLVVAGAGGEQFF
TRBV24-1,TRBJ2-2,CATSEPGQGPLTGELFF
TRBV9,TRBJ2-7,CASSVGGPSYEQYF
TRBV7-2,TRBJ2-5,CASSSWGYRAQYF
TRBV4-2,TRBJ2-7,CASSRQTSGSYEQYF
TRBV2,TRBJ1-6,CASPRGGRDSPLHF
TRBV5-4,TRBJ2-3,CASSLASGYTDTQYF
TRBV7-2,TRBJ2-2,CASSLHLAGVTGELFF
TRBV18,TRBJ2-5,CASSPRGDSLQETQYF
TRBV5-1,TRBJ2-5,CASSITAGVRSETQYF
TRBV5-1,TRBJ1-2,CASSPQAGLNYGYTF
TRBV12-3/TRBV12-4,TRBJ1-2,CASRRFGGNYGYTF
TRBV3-1,TRBJ2-5,CASSQGPAGRRETQYF
TRBV21-1,TRBJ2-2,CASKLVQREVYGELFF
TRBV5-4,TRBJ2-3,CASSLPRVDTQYF
TRBV5-1,TRBJ2-7,CASSATGHYEQYF
TRBV19,TRBJ1-2,CASSETGSYGYTF
TRBV12-3/TRBV12-4,TRBJ2-7,CASSSAQTGHYNEQYF
TRBV5-1,TRBJ1-2,CASSLVRVGDYGYTF
TRBV18,TRBJ2-2,CASSLQGTIGTGELFF
TRBV20-1,TRBJ1-1,CSARGKGALNTEAFF
TRBV20-1,TRBJ1-1,CSASLARGTEAFF
TRBV20-1,TRBJ2-7,CSARGGMFGEQYF
TRBV20-1,TRBJ2-5,CSASSGFLRGQYF
TRBV6-2/TRBV6-3,TRBJ2-7,CASSYSGSDIYEQYF
TRBV6-5,TRBJ2-3,CASRLPGIGTQYF
TRBV20-1,TRBJ1-6,CSARDGLPYNSPLHF
TRBV5-1,TRBJ2-7,CASGANLAGNEQYF
TRBV7-8,TRBJ2-1,CASRTGISSYNEQFF
TRBV10-3,TRBJ2-1,CAIRGSGSSYNEQFF
TRBV10-3,TRBJ2-1,CAINVLAGSNEQFF
TRBV5-1,TRBJ1-6,CASSGTGGTSPLHF
TRBV6-5,TRBJ2-3,CASSYDPQGADTQYF
TRBV2,TRBJ2-1,CASAGTGRDEQFF
TRBV9,TRBJ1-1,CASSLGNMNTEAFF
TRBV18,TRBJ2-5,CVSSPKTSGGETQYF
TRBV5-5,TRBJ2-7,CASSLARGGPYEQYF
TRBV28,TRBJ1-5,CASRQTLIDQPQHF
TRBV2,TRBJ1-2,CASSERGGSPGYGYTF
TRBV5-1,TRBJ2-5,CASSEGLSRETQYF
TRBV6-1,TRBJ1-5,CASSGPIQPQHF
TRBV6-2/TRBV6-3,TRBJ2-3,CASSQLLRRGDTQYF
TRBV20-1,TRBJ2-5,CSAVEGQETQYF
TRBV5-1,TRBJ1-2,CASSLGGANGNGYTF
TRBV6-1,TRBJ1-1,CASQTLVNTEAFF
TRBV27,TRBJ2-1,CASRTLRVDYNEQFF
TRBV7-2,TRBJ2-4,CASSRVQGLAKNIQYF
TRBV7-2,TRBJ1-4,CASSPGTGVTNEKLFF
TRBV6-2/TRBV6-3,TRBJ2-1,CASSYFLEQFF
TRBV4-2,TRBJ2-4,CASSQEGSQGFDIQYF
TRBV28,TRBJ2-3,CASRSLRDTQYF
TRBV20-1,TRBJ2-6,CSATPGPPGANVLTF
TRBV18,TRBJ2-7,CASSPPHGGSYEQYF